A selection of T cell receptor beta chains follows, all from one sample in a study of shared T cell receptors in the human thymus. TCRdb's table, derived via immunoSEQ multiplex PCR, lists solely in-frame clones and lacks some. Found here are roughly 550,000 clones, 75% to 85% of them singletons; the top ten hold about 0.012%. These data were also filed under a second study, of human thymus T cells.

Specimen: thymocytes. The source is a boy in the first two years of life with a congenital heart defect. CDR3s leave out the opening cysteine and the closing phenylalanine or tryptophan.

>TRBJ2-5|TRBV5-1
ASSLWGGKETQY
>TRBJ1-2|TRBV5-4
ASSVTGIRKGYT
>TRBJ1-5|TRBV4-1
ASSPQGAGDGNQPQH
>TRBJ2-1|TRBV11-2
ASSFPGLVRNEQF
>TRBJ1-2|TRBV6-5
ATGQGKMAHGYT
>TRBJ2-1|TRBV7-9
ASAGGTSGSFSYNEQF
>TRBJ2-2|TRBV18
ASAGLAGGVGTGELF
>TRBJ1-1|TRBV7-9
ASSLVRQGLNTEAF
>TRBJ2-1|TRBV2
ASSEAARTSGTPGGLEQF
>TRBJ2-1|TRBV5-1
ASMDRNLNEQF
>TRBJ1-5|TRBV7-7
ASSNRGPPSHSNQPQH
>TRBJ2-5|TRBV28
ASSFRYWWETQY
>TRBJ2-7|TRBV27
ASRGLAGPSYEQY
>TRBJ1-5|TRBV19
ASSPPSNQGRYSNQPQH
>TRBJ2-7|TRBV27
ASSPITSGRNYEQY
>TRBJ2-1|TRBV5-6
ASSLKLTSSYNEQF
>TRBJ2-7|TRBV14
ASSPRQEPSSYEQY
>TRBJ2-2|TRBV27
ASSPGEGTKTGELF
>TRBJ2-7|TRBV4-3
ASSQEGPGLAGPSSYEQY
>TRBJ1-2|TRBV5-1
ASSFLGANYGYT
>TRBJ1-3|TRBV7-9
ASSLQSRSGNTIY
>TRBJ2-7|TRBV30
AWSSRQGAHEQY
>TRBJ2-3|TRBV4-3
ASSQEWTGGTDTQY
>TRBJ2-7|TRBV4-1
ASSQVDRTSYEQY
>TRBJ2-1|TRBV7-9
ASSLFTGTPNNEQF
>TRBJ2-5|TRBV5-1
ASSLVVNGETQY
>TRBJ1-1|TRBV10-2
ASGRDTEAF
>TRBJ1-1|TRBV11-2
ASSLVGAGQTNTEAF
>TRBJ2-1|TRBV29-1
SPVGVGTSGKGEQF
>TRBJ2-7|TRBV28
ASSPQTGTGSYEQY
>TRBJ2-7|TRBV11-1
ASSLLPTGNYEQY
>TRBJ2-5|TRBV11-2
ASSFPSGRETQY
>TRBJ1-2|TRBV5-4
ASSLVVQGKFCYGYT
>TRBJ1-5|TRBV18
ASSPSLSQPQH
>TRBJ2-1|TRBV9
ASSSPRSNEQF
>TRBJ2-7|TRBV7-2
ASSLEVAGKPYEQY
>TRBJ2-2|TRBV5-6
ASSCPTSGRAIGELF
>TRBJ2-2|TRBV7-2
ASSLASSGAANTGELF
>TRBJ2-1|TRBV29-1
SSRLAGYTYNEQF
>TRBJ2-1|TRBV2
ASLVKTSYGNEQF
>TRBJ2-5|TRBV6-5
ASSYAPPRTRETQY
>TRBJ2-3|TRBV15
ATSSTSGGTDTQY
>TRBJ2-7|TRBV12-5
ASGVWSGRITYEQY
>TRBJ2-6|TRBV15
ATSSPDRGDTSSGANVLT